This TCR beta chain came from a study of vaccination and CD4 T cells after COVID-19. Turning to the study itself: Overlapping SARS-CoV-2, HCoV-NL63, HCoV-OC43 and HCoV-229E spike peptides stimulated the cells. Overall study results and limits: Of the reactive clones in convalescent patients, a median about 85% showed up only post-vaccination.

Germline V gene data show CDR1 as DFQATT and CDR2 as SNEGSKA (reference sequence). This CDR3 comprises 16 residues. The V end lost 0 bases, the J end lost 0 bases, and 12 bases lay between the germline ends. Stated time point: late sampling 161 to 241 days after vaccination in three convalescent patients. Stated treatment: roughly 10-day PBMC culture with coronavirus spike peptide pools or control peptides (ViraFEST assay). Days 3 and 7 saw half the medium replaced with fresh IL-2 medium. Sequencing of cultured CD4+ T cell DNA used the Oncomine TCR Beta short-read assay. TCRdb reanalysed the PCR reads using MiXCR and keeps one entry per CDR3 protein. The sample carries about 25,000 distinct CDR3 sequences, around 28% recorded once. This clonotype has more than one count but fewer than ten. Its target is unknown.

The specimen comprised CD4+ T cells from blood, cultured in vitro, sampled about 7 months after SARS-CoV-2 vaccination. The sequence was obtained from a human donor who had recovered from COVID-19. The V and J genes are TRBV20-1 and TRBJ2-1; D is uncertain. CDR3 sequence reads: CSARDLSRPSYNEQFF. The CDR3, as DNA: TGCAGTGCTAGAGATCTCTCGCGGCCCTCCTACAATGAGCAGTTCTTC.